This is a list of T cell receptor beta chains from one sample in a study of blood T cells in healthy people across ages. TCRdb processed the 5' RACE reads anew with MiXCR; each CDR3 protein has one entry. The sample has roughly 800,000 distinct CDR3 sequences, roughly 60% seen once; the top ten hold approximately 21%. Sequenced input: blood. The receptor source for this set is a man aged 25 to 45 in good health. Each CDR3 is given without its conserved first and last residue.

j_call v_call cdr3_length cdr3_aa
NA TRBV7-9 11 ASSLGRGPEQY
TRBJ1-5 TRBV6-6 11 ASMGNSNQPQH
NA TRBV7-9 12 ASSFTGLRETQY
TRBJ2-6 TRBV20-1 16 SARDYRGHSPGANVLT
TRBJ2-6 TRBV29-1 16 SVEVFEVGLDGANVLT
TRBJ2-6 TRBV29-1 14 SVGKGGIAGANVLT
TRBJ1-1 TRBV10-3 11 AISEKGNTEAF
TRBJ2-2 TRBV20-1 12 SASTVRGTGELF
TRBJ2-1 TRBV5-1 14 ASSFTSALRDNEQF
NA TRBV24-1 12 ATSVAGTAGEQY
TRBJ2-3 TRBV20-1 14 SAWGSGRRSTDTQY
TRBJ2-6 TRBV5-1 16 ASSLAIVRSSGANVLT
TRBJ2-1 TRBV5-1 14 ASSFLGGGDYNEQF
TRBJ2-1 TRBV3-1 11 ASSYWGYNEQF
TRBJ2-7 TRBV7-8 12 ASSQNRDFYEQY
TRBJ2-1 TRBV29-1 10 SGSLQGDEQF
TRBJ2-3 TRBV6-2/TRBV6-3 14 ASSYSMTGSGDTQY
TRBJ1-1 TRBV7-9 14 ASRPNRRTQSTEAF
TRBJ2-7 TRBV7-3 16 ASSRPSVNRGGSYEQY
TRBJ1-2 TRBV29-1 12 SVKIPGAVHGYT
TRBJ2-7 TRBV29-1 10 SAYRVEGEQY
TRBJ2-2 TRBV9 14 ASSVARGGNTGELF
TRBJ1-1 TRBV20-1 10 SAHTGNTEAF
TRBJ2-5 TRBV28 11 ASSSSGPRLWY
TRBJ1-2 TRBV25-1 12 ASSAGGTNYGYT
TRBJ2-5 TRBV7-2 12 ASSLTAAGETQY
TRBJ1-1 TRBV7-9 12 ASSTPTGFTEAF
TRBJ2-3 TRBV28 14 ASANPRERSTDTQY
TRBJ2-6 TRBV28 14 ASSPYMASGANVLT
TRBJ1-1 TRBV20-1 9 SAPWGAGAF
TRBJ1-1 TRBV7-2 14 ASRAGTGGAGTEAF
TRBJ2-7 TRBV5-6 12 ASRLRGFRDEQY
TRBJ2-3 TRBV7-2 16 ASSLASTGTSRTDTQY
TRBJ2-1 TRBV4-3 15 ASSQMSFLAGYNEQF
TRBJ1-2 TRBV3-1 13 ASSQDWRSQGGYT
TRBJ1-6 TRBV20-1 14 SAGQGAGFGSSPLH
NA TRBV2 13 ASSRDSSNSYEQY
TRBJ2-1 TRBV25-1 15 ASSDLLAGGTYNEQF
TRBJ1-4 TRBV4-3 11 ASSQDFWGRLF
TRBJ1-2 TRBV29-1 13 SVDASGAGTYGYT
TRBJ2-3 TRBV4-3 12 ASRREKRTDTQY
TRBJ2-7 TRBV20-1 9 SATPGGEQY
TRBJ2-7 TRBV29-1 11 SVEVVQGNEQY
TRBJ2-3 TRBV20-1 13 SAPPTGASTDTQY
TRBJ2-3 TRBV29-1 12 SVLDRAQRDTQY
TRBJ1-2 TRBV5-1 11 ASSVILGRGYT
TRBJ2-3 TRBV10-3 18 AISEGGGGLTGIITDTQY